The 8 T cell receptor beta chains reported below all come from one sample, sequenced in a study of response to subunit inactivated influenza vaccine. TCRdb analysed the RT-PCR reads with MiXCR anew, one entry per CDR3 protein. The repertoire holds 550,000 to 800,000 distinct CDR3 sequences, with about a sixth as singletons. This material consisted of PBMCs from blood, taken roughly 12 days after vaccination. These receptors all stem from a man aged 50 to 60 who received an inactivated influenza vaccine.

The chain employs TRBV6-2 or TRBV6-3 and TRBJ1-5; D is uncertain. The V gene's germline CDR1 is MNHEY and CDR2 SVGEGT. V was pared by 4 bases and J by 7 bases, with 11 bases between. This CDR3 is built from 13 residues. Here the CDR3 reads CASSWGGEQPQHF. The CDR3 coding sequence is TGTGCCAGCAGTTGGGGTGGTGAGCAGCCCCAGCATTTT.

This clonotype was counted between two and nine times. This rearrangement joins TRBV20-1 to TRBJ2-5, with TRBD2 as a possible D gene (5 bases). The germline gives CDR1 DFQATT, CDR2 SNEGSKA (reference sequence). The CDR3 is 15 residues long. V was pared by 1 base and J by 5 bases, with 17 bases between. In nucleotides, the CDR3 is TGCAGTGCTAGAGCCCGTCGCGGGCCGGTGGAGACCCAGTACTTC. As protein: CSARARRGPVETQYF.

This clonotype has more than one count but fewer than ten. V usage is TRBV7-9 and J usage is TRBJ2-2; D might be TRBD2 (6 bases). This CDR3 is 16 amino acids long. The V gene's germline CDR1 is SEHNR and CDR2 FQNEAQ (reference sequence). Trimming left V 2 bases short and J 6 bases short, with 16 bases between. The CDR3 loop is CASSLQGGGTPGELFF. CDR3 bases: TGTGCCAGCAGCTTACAGGGAGGAGGAACCCCCGGGGAGCTGTTTTTT. Full variable domain (missing parts from reference TRBV7-9 and TRBJ2-2): DTGVSQNPRHKITKRGQNVTFRCDPISEHNRLYWYRQTLGQGPEFLTYFQNEAQLEKSRLLSDRFSAERPKGSFSTLEIQRTEQGDSAMYLCASSLQGGGTPGELFFGEGSRLTVL.

The sample holds one count of this clonotype. This chain connects TRBV15 to TRBJ2-5, with TRBD2 identical over 7 bases. Per germline, CDR1 LNHNV and CDR2 YYDKDF (reference sequence). V shed 7 bases, J shed 4 bases, and the junction held 6 bases outside the gene matches. The CDR3 has 13 amino acids. The CDR3 region has the DNA TGTGCCACCATTCCGGGAGGTGGAGAGACCCAGTACTTC. This translates into CATIPGGGETQYF.

This clonotype was counted between two and nine times. This chain links TRBV24-1 with TRBJ2-3; D is unclear. Trimming took off 7 bases at V and 0 bases at J, with 13 bases between the two ends. The CDR3 runs to 15 residues. Per germline, CDR1 KGHDR and CDR2 SFDVKD. The CDR3 region has the DNA TGTGCCACCAGAAGTTCAGGAGCTAGCACAGATACGCAGTATTTT. Translating gives CATRSSGASTDTQYF.

This clonotype has only a few counts. V and J are TRBV5-4 and TRBJ2-3; 8 positions agree with TRBD2. The CDR3 sequence is 15 residues long. Unmatched junction bases numbered 5, after V lost 1 base and J lost 4 bases. CDR1 and CDR2 from the germline V gene are SGHNT and YYREEE (reference sequence). The DNA of the CDR3 is TGTGCCAGCAGCTTGCGGGAGGGCTGGGCAGATACGCAGTATTTT. Translating it yields CASSLREGWADTQYF.

This chain uses TRBV6-1 with TRBJ1-4; possibly TRBD1 for D (5 bases). The CDR3 has 14 residues. CDR1 MNHNS and CDR2 SASEGT come from the germline V gene. Trimming cost V 6 bases and J 8 bases, with 16 bases left between them. The DNA for the CDR3 is TGTGCCAGCAGCCGCACCGGTCGACAGGAAAAACTGTTTTTT. Protein sequence: CASSRTGRQEKLFF.

The chain is built from TRBV20-1 and TRBJ1-2, with D maybe TRBD1 (5 bases). Germline loops: CDR1 DFQATT, CDR2 SNEGSKA (reference sequence). V was trimmed by 4 bases and J by 7 bases, leaving 16 bases between them. The CDR3 covers 13 residues. The CDR3 is CSAMWAGSGGYTF. The CDR3 DNA reads TGCAGTGCTATGTGGGCAGGGAGCGGTGGCTACACCTTC.